These T cell receptor beta chains were read from a single sample in a study of blood T cell repertoires in COVID-19. Clones were read by immunoSEQ multiplex PCR, and TCRdb kept only the in-frame ones, dropping some. The sample has some 330,000 clones, over 80% seen once; the top ten hold over 4.5%. Sequencing was done on a sample of PBMCs or T cells enriched from blood (not recorded which). The receptors were sampled from a man between 25 and 39 years old who had recovered from COVID-19. Both conserved end residues are part of each CDR3. The D gene is left open where the match is weak. Clone sizes are given selectively: once, few, many, or a class where the clone is expanded.

D,V,size,J,DNA,CDR3
TRBD1,TRBV19,once,TRBJ2-7,TGTGCCAGTAGTATAGATAGGGGGCACTACGAGCAGTACTTC,CASSIDRGHYEQYF
NA,TRBV14,NA,TRBJ2-6,TGTGCCAGCAGCCAAGTTAGCTCTGGGGCCAACGTCCTGACTTTC,CASSQVSSGANVLTF
NA,TRBV27,NA,TRBJ2-7,TGTGCCAGCAGTTTCGGGTCTAGCTCCTACGAGCAGTACTTC,CASSFGSSSYEQYF
TRBD1,TRBV9,NA,TRBJ1-4,TGTGCCAGCAGCGTAGGCGATTTACAGGGGAAACTGTTTTTT,CASSVGDLQGKLFF
NA,TRBV9,NA,TRBJ2-1,TGTGCCAGCAGCGATAATACATACAATGAGCAGTTCTTC,CASSDNTYNEQFF
TRBD1,TRBV19,few,TRBJ1-2,TGTGCCAGTAGTGGGGACAGGGTGCATGGCTACACCTTC,CASSGDRVHGYTF
NA,TRBV19,NA,TRBJ1-2,TGTGCCAGTAGTACCGCGGGGGGCTACACCTTC,CASSTAGGYTF
TRBD2,TRBV5-8,NA,TRBJ2-7,TGTGCCAGCATATCTGTTGACCGGGGGGGACGCTACGAGCAGTACTTC,CASISVDRGGRYEQYF
NA,TRBV7-9,NA,TRBJ1-2,TGTGCCAGCAGCTTAGAAGAAAGCATCTATGGCTACACCTTC,CASSLEESIYGYTF
NA,TRBV30,NA,TRBJ2-2,TGTGCCTGGAGGGATGTCAGGGACACCGGGGAGCTGTTTTTT,CAWRDVRDTGELFF
NA,TRBV28,once,TRBJ1-1,TGTGCCAGCAGTCCTACTTCAGGGTCTCATGACACTGAAGCTTTCTTT,CASSPTSGSHDTEAFF
NA,TRBV3-1/TRBV3-2,NA,TRBJ1-5,TGTGCCAGCAGCCACGTTGAGAGCAGACATAGCAATCAGCCCCAGCATTTT,CASSHVESRHSNQPQHF
NA,TRBV4-2,NA,TRBJ1-6,TGTGCCAGCAGCCAAGAAGGGGGCTCCTATAATTCACCCCTCCACTTT,CASSQEGGSYNSPLHF
NA,TRBV19,NA,TRBJ2-2,TGTGCCAGTAGTATATGGCAGGGGCGCCGTAAAGGCACCGGGGAGCTGTTTTTT,CASSIWQGRRKGTGELFF
NA,TRBV3-1/TRBV3-2,NA,TRBJ1-6,TGTGCCAGCAGCCAAAAAGCCTTGAGTAATTCACCCCTCCACTTT,CASSQKALSNSPLHF
NA,TRBV2,NA,TRBJ2-7,TGTGCCAGCAGTGAAGCGTTAAGACCTCCGGGACTGAGCTACGAGCAGTACTTC,CASSEALRPPGLSYEQYF
NA,TRBV9,NA,TRBJ2-3,TGTGCCAGCAGCGTAGTAAGCGGCACAGATACGCAGTATTTT,CASSVVSGTDTQYF
NA,TRBV7-2,NA,TRBJ2-1,TGTGCCAGCAGCTTACGCAATGAGCAGTTCTTC,CASSLRNEQFF
TRBD1,TRBV12-5,NA,TRBJ2-3,TGTGCTAGTGCCCTGGACAGGGCAGATACGCAGTATTTT,CASALDRADTQYF
NA,TRBV11-2,NA,TRBJ2-7,TGTGCCAGCAGCTTAGGGCGCGGGGGCCGTAGCTCCTACGAGCAGTACTTC,CASSLGRGGRSSYEQYF
TRBD1,TRBV18,NA,TRBJ1-5,TGTGCCAGCTCACTTGGGACAGGGGGAAATCAGCCCCAGCATTTT,CASSLGTGGNQPQHF
NA,TRBV11-2,once,TRBJ1-1,TGTGCCAGCAGCTTGTATTATGTAGATGAAGCTTTCTTT,CASSLYYVDEAFF
NA,TRBV19,NA,TRBJ2-1,TGTGCCAGCACGGGGAGGAACAATGAGCAGTTCTTC,CASTGRNNEQFF
TRBD2,TRBV4-2,NA,TRBJ2-1,TGTGCCAGCAGCCAAGCTACTAGCGGGGGGGCGGGTGAGCAGTTCTTC,CASSQATSGGAGEQFF
TRBD1,TRBV5-1,NA,TRBJ2-2,TGCGCCAGCAGCTATGACCCGGGACAGGGGGTGGCCGGGGAGCTGTTTTTT,CASSYDPGQGVAGELFF